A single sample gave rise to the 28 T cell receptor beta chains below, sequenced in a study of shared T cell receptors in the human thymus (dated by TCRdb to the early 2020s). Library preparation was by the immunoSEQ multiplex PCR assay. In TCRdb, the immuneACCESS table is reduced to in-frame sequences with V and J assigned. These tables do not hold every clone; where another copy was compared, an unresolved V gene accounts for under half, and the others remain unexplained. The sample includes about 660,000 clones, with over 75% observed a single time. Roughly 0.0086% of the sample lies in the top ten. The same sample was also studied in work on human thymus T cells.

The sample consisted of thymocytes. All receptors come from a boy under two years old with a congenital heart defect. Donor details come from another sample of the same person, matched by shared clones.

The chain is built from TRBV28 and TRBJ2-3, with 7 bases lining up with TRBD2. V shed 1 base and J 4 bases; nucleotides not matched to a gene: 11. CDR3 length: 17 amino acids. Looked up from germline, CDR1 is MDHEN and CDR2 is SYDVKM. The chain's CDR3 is CASSLSSSGSHPDTQYF. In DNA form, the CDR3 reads TGTGCCAGCAGTTTATCGTCTAGCGGATCCCATCCAGATACGCAGTATTTT.

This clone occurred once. The CDR3 DNA reads TGTGCCAGCAGTTATGCACAGTTAGGGAGGAACACTGAAGCTTTCTTT. Its translation: CASSYAQLGRNTEAFF. The gene calls are TRBV28 and TRBJ1-1; D not certain. The CDR3 has 16 residues. Trimming left V 4 bases short and J 1 base short, with 16 bases between. Per germline, CDR1 MDHEN and CDR2 SYDVKM.

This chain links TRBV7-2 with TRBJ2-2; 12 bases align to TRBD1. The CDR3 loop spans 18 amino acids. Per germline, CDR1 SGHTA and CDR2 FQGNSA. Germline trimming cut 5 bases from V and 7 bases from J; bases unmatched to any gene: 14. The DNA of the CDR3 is TGTGCCAGCAGCCGCTTAAAGGGGGACAGGGGGCTGAGCGGGGAGCTGTTTTTT. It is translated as CASSRLKGDRGLSGELFF.

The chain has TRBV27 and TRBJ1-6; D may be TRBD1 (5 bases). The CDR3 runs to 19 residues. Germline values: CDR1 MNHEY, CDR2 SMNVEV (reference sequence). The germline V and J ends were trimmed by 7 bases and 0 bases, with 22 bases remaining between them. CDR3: CASTSRQGKPFSYNSPLHF. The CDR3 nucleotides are TGTGCCAGCACCTCTCGGCAGGGCAAACCTTTCTCCTATAATTCACCCCTCCACTTT.

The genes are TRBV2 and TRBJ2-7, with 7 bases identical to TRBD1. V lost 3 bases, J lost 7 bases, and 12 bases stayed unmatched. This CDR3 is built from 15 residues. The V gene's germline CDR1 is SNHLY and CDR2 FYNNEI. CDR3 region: CASSEMTGLMWEQYF. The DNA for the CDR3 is TGTGCCAGCAGTGAGATGACAGGGTTGATGTGGGAGCAGTACTTC.

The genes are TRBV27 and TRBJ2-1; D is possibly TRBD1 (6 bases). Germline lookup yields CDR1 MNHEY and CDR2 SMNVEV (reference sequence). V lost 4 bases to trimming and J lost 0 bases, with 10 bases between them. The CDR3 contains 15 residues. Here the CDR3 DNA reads TGTGCCAGCAGTTCACAGGGAAGCTCCTACAATGAGCAGTTCTTC. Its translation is CASSSQGSSYNEQFF.

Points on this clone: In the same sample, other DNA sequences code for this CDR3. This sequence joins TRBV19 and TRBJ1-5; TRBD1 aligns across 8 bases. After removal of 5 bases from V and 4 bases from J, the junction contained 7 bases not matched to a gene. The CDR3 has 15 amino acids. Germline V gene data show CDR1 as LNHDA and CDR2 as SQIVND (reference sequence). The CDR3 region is CASSPRTGRNQPQHF. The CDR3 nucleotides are TGTGCCAGTAGTCCAAGGACAGGGAGGAATCAGCCCCAGCATTTT. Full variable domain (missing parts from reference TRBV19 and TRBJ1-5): DGGITQSPKYLFRKEGQNVTLSCEQNLNHDAMYWYRQDPGQGLRLIYYSQIVNDFQKGDIAEGYSVSREKKESFPLTVTSAQKNPTAFYLCASSPRTGRNQPQHFGDGTRLSIL.

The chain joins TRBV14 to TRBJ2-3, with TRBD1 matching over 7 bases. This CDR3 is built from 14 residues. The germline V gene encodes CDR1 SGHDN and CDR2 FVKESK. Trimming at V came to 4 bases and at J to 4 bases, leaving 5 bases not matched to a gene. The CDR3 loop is CASSLDRHPDTQYF. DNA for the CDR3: TGTGCCAGCAGCCTGGACAGGCACCCAGATACGCAGTATTTT.

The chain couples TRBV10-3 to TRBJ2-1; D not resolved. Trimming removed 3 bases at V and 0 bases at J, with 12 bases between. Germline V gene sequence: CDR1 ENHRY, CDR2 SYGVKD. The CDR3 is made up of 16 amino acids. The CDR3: CAISDVDTSSYNEQFF. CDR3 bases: TGTGCCATCAGTGACGTCGATACAAGCTCCTACAATGAGCAGTTCTTC.

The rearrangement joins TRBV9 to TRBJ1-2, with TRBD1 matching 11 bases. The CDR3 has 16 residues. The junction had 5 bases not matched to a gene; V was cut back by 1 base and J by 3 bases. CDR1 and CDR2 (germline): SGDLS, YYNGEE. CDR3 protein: CASSVSDRGQYYGYTF. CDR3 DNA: TGTGCCAGCAGCGTATCGGACAGGGGGCAATACTATGGCTACACCTTC.

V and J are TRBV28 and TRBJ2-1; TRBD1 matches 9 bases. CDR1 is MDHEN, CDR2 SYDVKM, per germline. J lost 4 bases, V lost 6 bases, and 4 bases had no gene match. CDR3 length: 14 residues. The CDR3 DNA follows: TGTGCCAGCAGACCGACAGGGGGTTACAATGAGCAGTTCTTC. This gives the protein CASRPTGGYNEQFF.

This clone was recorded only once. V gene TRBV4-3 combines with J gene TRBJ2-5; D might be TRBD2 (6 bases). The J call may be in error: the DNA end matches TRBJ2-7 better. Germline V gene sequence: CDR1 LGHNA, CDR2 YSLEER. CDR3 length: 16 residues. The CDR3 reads CASSPRLGKNDYEQYF. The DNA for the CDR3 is TGCGCCAGCAGCCCACGACTAGGTAAAAACGACTACGAGCAGTACTTC.

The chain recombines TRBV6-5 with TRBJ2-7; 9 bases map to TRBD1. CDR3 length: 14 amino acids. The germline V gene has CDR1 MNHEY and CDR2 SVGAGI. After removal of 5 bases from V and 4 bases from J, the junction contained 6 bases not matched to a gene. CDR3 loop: CASSGGQGWYEQYF. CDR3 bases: TGTGCCAGCAGTGGGGGACAGGGCTGGTACGAGCAGTACTTC.

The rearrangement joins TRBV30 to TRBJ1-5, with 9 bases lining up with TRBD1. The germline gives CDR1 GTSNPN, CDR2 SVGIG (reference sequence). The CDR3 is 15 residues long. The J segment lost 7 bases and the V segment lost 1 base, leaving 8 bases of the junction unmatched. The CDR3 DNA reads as TGTGCCTGGAGTGCGGGACAGGGTGTGGAGCAGCCCCAGCATTTT. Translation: CAWSAGQGVEQPQHF.

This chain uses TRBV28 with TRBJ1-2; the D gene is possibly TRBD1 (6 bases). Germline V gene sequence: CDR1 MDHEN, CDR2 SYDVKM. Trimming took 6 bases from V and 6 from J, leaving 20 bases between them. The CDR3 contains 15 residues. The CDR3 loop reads CASSTSGVGPNGYTF. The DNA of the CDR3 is TGTGCCAGCAGCACCTCAGGGGTTGGCCCAAATGGCTACACCTTC.

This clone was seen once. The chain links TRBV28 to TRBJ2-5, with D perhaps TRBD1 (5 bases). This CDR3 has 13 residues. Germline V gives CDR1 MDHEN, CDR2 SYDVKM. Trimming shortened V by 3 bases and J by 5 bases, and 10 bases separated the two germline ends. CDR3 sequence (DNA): TGTGCCAGCAGTTTTAGGGGTTGGGAGACCCAGTACTTC. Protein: CASSFRGWETQYF.

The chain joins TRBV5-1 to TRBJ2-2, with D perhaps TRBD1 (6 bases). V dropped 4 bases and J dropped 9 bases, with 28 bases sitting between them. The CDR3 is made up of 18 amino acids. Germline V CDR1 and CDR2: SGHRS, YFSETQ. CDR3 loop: CASSLNKTLQGGLRELFF. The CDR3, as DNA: TGCGCCAGCAGCCTTAATAAAACGCTACAGGGTGGCCTAAGGGAGCTGTTTTTT.

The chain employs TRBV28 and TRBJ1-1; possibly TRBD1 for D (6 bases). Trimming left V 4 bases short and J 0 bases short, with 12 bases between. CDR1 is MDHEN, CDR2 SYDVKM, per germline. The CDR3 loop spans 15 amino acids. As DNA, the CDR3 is TGTGCCAGCAGTTATCAAAGGGGGATGAACACTGAAGCTTTCTTT. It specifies CASSYQRGMNTEAFF.

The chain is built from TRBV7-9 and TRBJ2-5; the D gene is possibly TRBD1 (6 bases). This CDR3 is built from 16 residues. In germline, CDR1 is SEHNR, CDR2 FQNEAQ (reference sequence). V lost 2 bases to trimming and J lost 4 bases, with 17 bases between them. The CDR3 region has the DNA TGTGCCAGCAGCTTAATCCCCGCCGGGACAATAGAGACCCAGTACTTC. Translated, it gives CASSLIPAGTIETQYF.

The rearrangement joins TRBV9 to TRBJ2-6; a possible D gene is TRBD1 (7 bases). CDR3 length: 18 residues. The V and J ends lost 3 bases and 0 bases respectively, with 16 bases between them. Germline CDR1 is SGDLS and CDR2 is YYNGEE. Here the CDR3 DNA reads TGTGCCAGCAGCGCGCGGGACAGTTCCTCCTCTGGGGCCAACGTCCTGACTTTC. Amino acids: CASSARDSSSSGANVLTF.

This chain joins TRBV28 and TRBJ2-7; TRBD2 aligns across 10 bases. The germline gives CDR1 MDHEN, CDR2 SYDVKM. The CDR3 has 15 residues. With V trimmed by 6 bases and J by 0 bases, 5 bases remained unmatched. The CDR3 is CASSTTSGHSYEQYF. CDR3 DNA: TGTGCCAGCAGCACGACTAGCGGGCACTCCTACGAGCAGTACTTC.

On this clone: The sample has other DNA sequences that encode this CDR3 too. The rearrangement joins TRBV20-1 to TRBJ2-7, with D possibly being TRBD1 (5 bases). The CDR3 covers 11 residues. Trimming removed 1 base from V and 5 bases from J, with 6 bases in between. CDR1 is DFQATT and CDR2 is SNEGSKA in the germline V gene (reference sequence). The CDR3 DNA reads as TGCAGTGCTAGAGTAGGGGACGAGCAGTACTTC. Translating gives CSARVGDEQYF.

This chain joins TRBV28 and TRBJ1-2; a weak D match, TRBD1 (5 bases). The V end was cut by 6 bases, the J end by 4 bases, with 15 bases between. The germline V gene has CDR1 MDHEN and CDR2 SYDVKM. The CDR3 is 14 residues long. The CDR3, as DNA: TGTGCCAGCAGCGATAAGGGGTGTACCTATGGCTACACCTTC. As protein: CASSDKGCTYGYTF.

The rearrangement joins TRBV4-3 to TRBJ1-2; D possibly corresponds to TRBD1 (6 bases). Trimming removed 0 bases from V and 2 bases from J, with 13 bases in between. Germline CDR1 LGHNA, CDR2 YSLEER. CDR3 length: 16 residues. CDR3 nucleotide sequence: TGCGCCAGCAGCCAAGACGCCCGACAGGAGAACTATGGCTACACCTTC. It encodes CASSQDARQENYGYTF.

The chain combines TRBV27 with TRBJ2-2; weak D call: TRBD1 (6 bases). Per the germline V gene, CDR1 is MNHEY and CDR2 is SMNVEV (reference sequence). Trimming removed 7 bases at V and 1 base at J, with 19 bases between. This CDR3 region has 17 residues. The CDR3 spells CASIRGCVGGNTGELFF. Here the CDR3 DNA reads TGTGCCAGCATCAGGGGATGTGTCGGTGGGAACACCGGGGAGCTGTTTTTT.

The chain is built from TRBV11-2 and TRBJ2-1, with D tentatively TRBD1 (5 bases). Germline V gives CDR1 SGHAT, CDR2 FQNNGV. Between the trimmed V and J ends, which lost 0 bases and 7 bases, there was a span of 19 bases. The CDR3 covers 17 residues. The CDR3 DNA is TGTGCCAGCAGCTTAGATCATGGCAGGGAATTGATTAATGAGCAGTTCTTC. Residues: CASSLDHGRELINEQFF.

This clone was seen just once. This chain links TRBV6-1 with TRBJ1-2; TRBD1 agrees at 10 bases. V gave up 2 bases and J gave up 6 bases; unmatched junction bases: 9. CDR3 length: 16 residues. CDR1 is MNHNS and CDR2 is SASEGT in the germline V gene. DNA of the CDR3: TGTGCCAGCAGTGAATTGGGGACAGGGGAGATTGATGGCTACACCTTC. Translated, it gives CASSELGTGEIDGYTF.

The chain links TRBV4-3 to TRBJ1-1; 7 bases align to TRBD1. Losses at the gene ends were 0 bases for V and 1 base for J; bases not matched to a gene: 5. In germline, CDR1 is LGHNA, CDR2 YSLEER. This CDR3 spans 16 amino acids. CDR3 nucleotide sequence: TGCGCCAGCAGCCAAGAAGGGGGCAGAAAGAACACTGAAGCTTTCTTT. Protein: CASSQEGGRKNTEAFF.